This T cell receptor (beta chain) was sequenced in a study of technical replicates of blood from a handful of donors. Using immunoSEQ multiplex PCR, the repertoire was profiled, and TCRdb retains in-frame clones only, with some absent. The data contain 68,000 or so clones, roughly nine tenths of them seen just once; the ten biggest clones take up 0.38%. This clone has just one count. Trimming took 1 base from V and 0 from J; bases not matched to a gene: 10. CDR3 length: 18 residues. Germline V gene lookup returns CDR1 SGHDN and CDR2 FVKESK. This receptor was taken from a human donor in good health. The rearrangement joins TRBV14 to TRBJ2-3, with TRBD2 matching over 7 bases. Input material: T cells isolated from PBMCs. The CDR3 loop is CASSQVFRGEGSTDTQYF. For the CDR3, the DNA is TGTGCCAGCAGCCAAGTATTCCGGGGGGAAGGGAGCACAGATACGCAGTATTTT. Full variable domain (rest looked up from reference TRBV14 and TRBJ2-3): EAGVTQFPSHSVIEKGQTVTLRCDPISGHDNLYWYRRVMGKEIKFLLHFVKESKQDESGMPNNRFLAERTGGTYSTLKVQPAELEDSGVYFCASSQVFRGEGSTDTQYFGPGTRLTVL.